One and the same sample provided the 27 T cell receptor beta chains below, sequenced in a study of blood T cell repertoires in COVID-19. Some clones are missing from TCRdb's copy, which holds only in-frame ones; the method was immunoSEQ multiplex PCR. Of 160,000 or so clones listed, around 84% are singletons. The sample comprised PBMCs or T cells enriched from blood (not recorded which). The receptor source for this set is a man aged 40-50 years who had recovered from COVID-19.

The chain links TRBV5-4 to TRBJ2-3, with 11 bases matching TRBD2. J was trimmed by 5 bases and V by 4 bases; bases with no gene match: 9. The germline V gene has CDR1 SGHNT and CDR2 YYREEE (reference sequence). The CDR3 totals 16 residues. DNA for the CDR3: TGTGCCAGCAGCCCCTCTCCCACTAGCGGGGGAGATACGCAGTATTTT. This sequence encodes CASSPSPTSGGDTQYF. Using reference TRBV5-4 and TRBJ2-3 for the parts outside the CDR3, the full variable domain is ETGVTQSPTHLIKTRGQQVTLRCSSQSGHNTVSWYQQALGQGPQFIFQYYREEENGRGNFPPRFSGLQFPNYSSELNVNALELDDSALYLCASSPSPTSGGDTQYFGPGTRLTVL.

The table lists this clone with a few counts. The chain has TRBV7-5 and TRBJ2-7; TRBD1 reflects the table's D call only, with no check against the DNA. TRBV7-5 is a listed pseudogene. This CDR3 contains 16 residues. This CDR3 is CVRSLAVDSSSYEQYV. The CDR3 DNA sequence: TGTGTCAGAAGCTTAGCTGTAGACAGCAGCTCCTACGAGCAGTACGTC.

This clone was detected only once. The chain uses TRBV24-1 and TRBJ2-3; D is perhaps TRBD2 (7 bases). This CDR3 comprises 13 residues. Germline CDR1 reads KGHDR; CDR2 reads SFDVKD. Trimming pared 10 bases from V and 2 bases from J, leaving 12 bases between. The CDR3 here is CATGGAFTDTQYF. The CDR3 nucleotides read TGTGCCACTGGGGGGGCGTTCACAGATACGCAGTATTTT.

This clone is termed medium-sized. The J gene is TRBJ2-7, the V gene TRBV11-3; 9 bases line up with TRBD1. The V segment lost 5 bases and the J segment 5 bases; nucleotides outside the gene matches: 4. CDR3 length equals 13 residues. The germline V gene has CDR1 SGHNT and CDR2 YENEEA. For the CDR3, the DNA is TGTGCCAGCAGCCCGGACAGGGGCGACGAGCAGTACTTC. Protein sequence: CASSPDRGDEQYF.

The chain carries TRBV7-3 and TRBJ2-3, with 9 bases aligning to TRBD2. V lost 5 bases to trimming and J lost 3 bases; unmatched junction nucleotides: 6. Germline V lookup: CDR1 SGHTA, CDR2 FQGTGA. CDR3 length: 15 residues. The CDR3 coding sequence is TGTGCCAGCAGCGCTAGCGGGGTAGGGACAGATACGCAGTATTTT. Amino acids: CASSASGVGTDTQYF.

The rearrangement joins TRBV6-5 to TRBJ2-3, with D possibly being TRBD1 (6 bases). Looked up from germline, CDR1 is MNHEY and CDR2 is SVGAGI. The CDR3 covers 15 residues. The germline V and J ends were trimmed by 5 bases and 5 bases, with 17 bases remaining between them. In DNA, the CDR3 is TGTGCCAGCAGTCAAAAGGGGGTCCCCAGAGATACGCAGTATTTT. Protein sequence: CASSQKGVPRDTQYF.

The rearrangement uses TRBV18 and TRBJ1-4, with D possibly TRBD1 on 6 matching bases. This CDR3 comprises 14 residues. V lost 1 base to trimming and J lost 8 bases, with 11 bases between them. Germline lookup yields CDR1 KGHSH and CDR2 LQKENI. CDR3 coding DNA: TGTGCCAGCTCACCACTCGCGGACAGCGAAAAACTGTTTTTT. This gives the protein CASSPLADSEKLFF.

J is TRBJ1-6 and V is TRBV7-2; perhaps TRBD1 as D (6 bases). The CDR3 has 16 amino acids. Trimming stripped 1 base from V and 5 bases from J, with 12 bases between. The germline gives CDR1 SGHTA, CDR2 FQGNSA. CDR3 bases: TGTGCCAGCAGCTTAGGGCAGGGGCTGGATAATTCACCCCTCCACTTT. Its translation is CASSLGQGLDNSPLHF.

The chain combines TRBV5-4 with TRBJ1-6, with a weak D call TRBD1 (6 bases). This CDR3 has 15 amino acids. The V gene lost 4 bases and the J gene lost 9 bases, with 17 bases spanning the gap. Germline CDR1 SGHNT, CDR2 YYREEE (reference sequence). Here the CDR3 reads CASSTQQGRGSPLHF. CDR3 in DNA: TGTGCCAGCAGCACACAACAGGGTCGTGGTTCACCCCTCCACTTT. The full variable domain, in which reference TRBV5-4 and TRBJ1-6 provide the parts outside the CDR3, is ETGVTQSPTHLIKTRGQQVTLRCSSQSGHNTVSWYQQALGQGPQFIFQYYREEENGRGNFPPRFSGLQFPNYSSELNVNALELDDSALYLCASSTQQGRGSPLHFGNGTRLTVT.

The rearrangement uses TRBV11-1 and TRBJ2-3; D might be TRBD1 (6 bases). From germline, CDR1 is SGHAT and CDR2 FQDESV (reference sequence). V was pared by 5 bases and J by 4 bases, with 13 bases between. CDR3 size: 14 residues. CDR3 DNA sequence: TGTGCCAGCAGCCCTCAGGGGATGGCAGATACGCAGTATTTT. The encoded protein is CASSPQGMADTQYF.

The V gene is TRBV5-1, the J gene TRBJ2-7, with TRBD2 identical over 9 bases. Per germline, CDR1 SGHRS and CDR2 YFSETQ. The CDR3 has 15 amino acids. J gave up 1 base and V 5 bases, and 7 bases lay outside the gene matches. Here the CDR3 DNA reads TGCGCCAGCAGTTTGTTTAGCGGGAGATCCTACGAGCAGTACTTC. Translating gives CASSLFSGRSYEQYF.

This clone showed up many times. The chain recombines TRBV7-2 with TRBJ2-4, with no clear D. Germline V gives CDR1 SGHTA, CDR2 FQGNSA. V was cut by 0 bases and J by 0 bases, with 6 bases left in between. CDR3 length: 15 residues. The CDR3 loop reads CASSLAQIAKNIQYF. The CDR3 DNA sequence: TGTGCCAGCAGCTTAGCCCAGATAGCCAAAAACATTCAGTACTTC.

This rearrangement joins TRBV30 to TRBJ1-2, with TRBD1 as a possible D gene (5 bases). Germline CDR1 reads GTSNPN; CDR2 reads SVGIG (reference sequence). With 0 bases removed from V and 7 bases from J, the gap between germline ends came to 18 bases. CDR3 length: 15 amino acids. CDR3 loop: CAWSVTGAISGGYTF. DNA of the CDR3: TGTGCCTGGAGTGTGACTGGGGCGATTTCGGGTGGCTACACCTTC.

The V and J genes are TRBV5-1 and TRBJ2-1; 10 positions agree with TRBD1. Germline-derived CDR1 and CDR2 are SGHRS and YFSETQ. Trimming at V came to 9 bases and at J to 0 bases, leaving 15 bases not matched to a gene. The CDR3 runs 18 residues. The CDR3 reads CATSGTGASLGSYNEQFF. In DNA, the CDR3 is TGCGCCACCTCAGGGACAGGGGCCTCCTTAGGCTCCTACAATGAGCAGTTCTTC.

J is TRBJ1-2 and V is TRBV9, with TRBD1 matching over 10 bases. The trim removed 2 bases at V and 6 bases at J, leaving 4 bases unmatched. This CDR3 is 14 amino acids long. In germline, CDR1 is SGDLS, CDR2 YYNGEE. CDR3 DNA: TGTGCCAGCAGCGTGACGGGACAGGGGAATGGCTACACCTTC. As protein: CASSVTGQGNGYTF.

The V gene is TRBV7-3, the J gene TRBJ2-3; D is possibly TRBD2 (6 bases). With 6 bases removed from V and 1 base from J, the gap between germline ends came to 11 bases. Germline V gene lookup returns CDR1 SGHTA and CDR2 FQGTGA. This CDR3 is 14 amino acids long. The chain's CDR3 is CASSWSSGTDTQYF. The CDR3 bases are TGTGCCAGCAGTTGGTCTAGCGGCACAGATACGCAGTATTTT.

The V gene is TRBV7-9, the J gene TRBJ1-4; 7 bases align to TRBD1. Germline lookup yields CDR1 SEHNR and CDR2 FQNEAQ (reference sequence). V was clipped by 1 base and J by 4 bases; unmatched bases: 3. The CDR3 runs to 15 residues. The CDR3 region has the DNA TGTGCCAGCAGCTTAGATGGACAGGTTAATGAAAAACTGTTTTTT. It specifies CASSLDGQVNEKLFF.

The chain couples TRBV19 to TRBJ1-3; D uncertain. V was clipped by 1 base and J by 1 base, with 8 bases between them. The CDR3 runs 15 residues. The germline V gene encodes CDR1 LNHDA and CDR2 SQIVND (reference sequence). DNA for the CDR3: TGTGCCAGTAGTATAGCATCAGAATCTGGAAACACCATATATTTT. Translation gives CASSIASESGNTIYF.

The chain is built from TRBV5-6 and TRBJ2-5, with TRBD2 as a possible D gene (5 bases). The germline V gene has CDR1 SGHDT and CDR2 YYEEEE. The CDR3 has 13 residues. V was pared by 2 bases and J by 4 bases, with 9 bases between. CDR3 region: CASSFRGRETQYF. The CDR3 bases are TGTGCCAGCAGCTTCCGGGGAAGAGAGACCCAGTACTTC. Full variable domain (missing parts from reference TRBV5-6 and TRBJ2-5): DAGVTQSPTHLIKTRGQQVTLRCSPKSGHDTVSWYQQALGQGPQFIFQYYEEEERQRGNFPDRFSGHQFPNYSSELNVNALLLGDSALYLCASSFRGRETQYFGPGTRLLVL.

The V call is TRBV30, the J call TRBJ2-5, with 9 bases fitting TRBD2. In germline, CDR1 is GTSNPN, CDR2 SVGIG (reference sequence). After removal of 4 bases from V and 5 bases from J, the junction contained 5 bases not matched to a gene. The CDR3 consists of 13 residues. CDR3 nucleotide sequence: TGTGCCTGGACGAGCGGGGGGACGGAGACCCAGTACTTC. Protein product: CAWTSGGTETQYF.

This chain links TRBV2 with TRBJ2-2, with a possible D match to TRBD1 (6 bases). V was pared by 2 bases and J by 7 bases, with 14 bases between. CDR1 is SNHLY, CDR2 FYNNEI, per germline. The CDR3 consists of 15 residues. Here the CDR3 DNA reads TGTGCCAGCAGTGAAACAGGGAATCTTGGCGGGGAGCTGTTTTTT. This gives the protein CASSETGNLGGELFF.

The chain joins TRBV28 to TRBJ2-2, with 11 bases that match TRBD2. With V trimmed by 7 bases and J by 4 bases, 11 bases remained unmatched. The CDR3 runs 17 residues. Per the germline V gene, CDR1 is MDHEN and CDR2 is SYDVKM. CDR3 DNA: TGTGCCAGCACCCCATCCCTAGCGGGGGGCCCCACCGGGGAGCTGTTTTTT. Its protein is CASTPSLAGGPTGELFF.

The CDR3 nucleotides are TGCGCCAGCAGTACCGACGGACTAGCGGGGGACCACGGTACGCAGTATTTT. Protein sequence: CASSTDGLAGDHGTQYF. The rearrangement uses TRBV10-2 and TRBJ2-3, with TRBD2 matching over 13 bases. The V and J ends lost 5 bases and 8 bases, in that order; junction bases with no gene match: 13. CDR3 size: 17 residues. Germline V CDR1 and CDR2: WSHSY, SAAADI.

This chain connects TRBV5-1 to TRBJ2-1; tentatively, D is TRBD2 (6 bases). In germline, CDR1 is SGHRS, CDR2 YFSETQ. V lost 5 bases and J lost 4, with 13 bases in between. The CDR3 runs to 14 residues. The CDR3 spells CASSWRGSYNEQFF. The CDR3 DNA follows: TGCGCCAGCAGTTGGAGGGGTTCGTACAATGAGCAGTTCTTC.

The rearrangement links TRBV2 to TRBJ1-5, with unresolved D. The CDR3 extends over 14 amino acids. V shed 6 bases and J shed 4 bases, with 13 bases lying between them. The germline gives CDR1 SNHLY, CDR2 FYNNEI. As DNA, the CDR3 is TGTGCCAGCAGCGCTCGGACTGAGAATCAGCCCCAGCATTTT. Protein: CASSARTENQPQHF. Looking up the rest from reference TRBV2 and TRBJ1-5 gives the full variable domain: EPEVTQTPSHQVTQMGQEVILRCVPISNHLYFYWYRQILGQKVEFLVSFYNNEISEKSEIFDDQFSVERPDGSNFTLKIRSTKLEDSAMYFCASSARTENQPQHFGDGTRLSIL.

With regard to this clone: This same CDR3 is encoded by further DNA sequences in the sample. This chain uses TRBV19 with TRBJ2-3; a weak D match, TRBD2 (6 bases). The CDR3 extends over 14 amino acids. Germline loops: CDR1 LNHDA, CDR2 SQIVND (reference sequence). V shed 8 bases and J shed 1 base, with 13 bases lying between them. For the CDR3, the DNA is TGTGCCAGTTCCGGGAGAGTGGGCACAGATACGCAGTATTTT. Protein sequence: CASSGRVGTDTQYF. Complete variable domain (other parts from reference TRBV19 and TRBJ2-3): DGGITQSPKYLFRKEGQNVTLSCEQNLNHDAMYWYRQDPGQGLRLIYYSQIVNDFQKGDIAEGYSVSREKKESFPLTVTSAQKNPTAFYLCASSGRVGTDTQYFGPGTRLTVL.

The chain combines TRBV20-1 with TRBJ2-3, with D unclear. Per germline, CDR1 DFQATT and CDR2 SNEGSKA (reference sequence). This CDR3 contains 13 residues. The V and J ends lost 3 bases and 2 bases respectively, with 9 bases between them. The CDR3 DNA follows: TGCAGTGCTAGTCGCGAACCCACAGATACGCAGTATTTT. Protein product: CSASREPTDTQYF.